Listed here are 10 T cell receptor beta chains from one sample, sequenced in a study of T cells in Graves' hyperthyroidism and ophthalmopathy. RNA transcripts yielded amplified TCR beta CDR3 regions. Researchers ran a first-round RT-PCR on the TCR CDR3 using the HTBI primer set. TCRdb re-called the multiplex PCR reads with MiXCR, one entry per CDR3 protein. The sample consists of hundreds of thousands of distinct CDR3 sequences, approximately 15% of them appearing once. The sequenced sample was blood. The receptors stem from a woman in her late teens or twenties with Graves' hyperthyroidism.

This chain links TRBV10-2 with TRBJ1-2; TRBD1 might be the D (6 bases). Trimming removed 7 bases from V and 8 bases from J, with 14 bases in between. This CDR3 is built from 12 residues. The V gene's germline CDR1 is WSHSY and CDR2 SAAADI. CDR3: CASITDSGGYTF. Here the CDR3 DNA reads TGCGCCAGCATTACGGACAGTGGAGGCTACACCTTC.

This clonotype was picked up many times. V usage is TRBV6-5 and J usage is TRBJ2-3, with TRBD1 matching 8 bases. The germline V gene encodes CDR1 MNHEY and CDR2 SVGAGI. The CDR3 totals 16 residues. J gave up 0 bases and V 3 bases, and 5 bases lay outside the gene matches. CDR3 in DNA: TGTGCCAGCAGTTATGACAGGGGCGAAAGCACAGATACGCAGTATTTT. This encodes CASSYDRGESTDTQYF.

This clonotype has a handful of counts. The rearrangement joins TRBV30 to TRBJ2-3; TRBD2 matches at 7 bases. The CDR3 covers 18 residues. Losses at the gene ends were 1 base for V and 6 bases for J; bases not matched to a gene: 19. Germline values: CDR1 GTSNPN, CDR2 SVGIG (reference sequence). The DNA for the CDR3 is TGTGCCTGGAGTGCCCTATCCCTCGGGACTATGTCCATGGATACGCAGTATTTT. Translating it yields CAWSALSLGTMSMDTQYF.

As for this clonotype: A much bigger clone sits one base away, suggesting this may be a read error. The chain couples TRBV5-1 to TRBJ2-3; 7 nucleotides align to TRBD1. The V and J ends lost 7 bases and 4 bases, in that order; junction bases with no gene match: 9. Germline V gene data show CDR1 as SGHRS and CDR2 as YFSETQ. The CDR3 consists of 14 residues. CDR3 DNA: TGCGCCAGCCAGGAGGTGGGGACAGCAGATACGCAGTATTTT. This codes for CASQEVGTADTQYF.

This clonotype was recorded a few times. The chain is built from TRBV2 and TRBJ1-5, with 9 bases aligning to TRBD1. Per the germline V gene, CDR1 is SNHLY and CDR2 is FYNNEI. The length of the CDR3 is 17 residues. With 6 bases clipped from V and 3 bases from J, the junction kept 12 bases outside the gene matches. The CDR3 here is CASSDTSGTGYNQPQHF. The CDR3 coding sequence is TGTGCCAGCAGCGACACTTCCGGGACAGGGTACAATCAGCCCCAGCATTTT.

In its sample, this clonotype was seen a few times. This sequence joins TRBV19 and TRBJ1-2; no clear D. V was cut by 3 bases and J by 0 bases, with 11 bases left in between. Germline CDR1 is LNHDA and CDR2 is SQIVND (reference sequence). The CDR3 is 15 residues long. The CDR3 region has the DNA TGTGCCAGTAGTATGTCACTCGAACCTAACTATGGCTACACCTTC. Translating gives CASSMSLEPNYGYTF.

This clonotype was seen a few times. This sequence joins TRBV5-1 and TRBJ2-7; D unresolved. The germline V gene has CDR1 SGHRS and CDR2 YFSETQ. CDR3 length: 13 residues. V dropped 7 bases and J dropped 3 bases, with 14 bases sitting between them. The CDR3 DNA is TGCGCCAGCCAACACGCTGGAAACTACGAGCAGTACTTC. Protein sequence: CASQHAGNYEQYF.

This chain links TRBV7-9 with TRBJ1-2, with a possible D match to TRBD1 (6 bases). The CDR3 has 14 residues. CDR1 is SEHNR, CDR2 FQNEAQ, per germline (reference sequence). Deletions cut 5 bases from V and 7 bases from J, with 17 bases between. The CDR3 region has the DNA TGTGCCAGCAGCCAAGCCCCAGGGGAGGGTGGCTACACCTTC. Its translation: CASSQAPGEGGYTF.

This chain joins TRBV11-1 and TRBJ1-5, with TRBD1 as a possible D gene (5 bases). From germline, CDR1 is SGHAT and CDR2 FQDESV (reference sequence). The CDR3 sequence is 14 residues long. V was trimmed by 6 bases and J by 7 bases, leaving 16 bases between them. The DNA for the CDR3 is TGTGCCAGCAGTCTGGAGGGGCTAAGGCAGCCCCAGCATTTT. Protein: CASSLEGLRQPQHF.

This clonotype came up a few times. This chain connects TRBV6-1 to TRBJ1-1, with 7 bases fitting TRBD1. V lost 8 bases to trimming and J lost 6 bases; unmatched junction nucleotides: 3. This CDR3 comprises 11 residues. Germline CDR1 and CDR2: MNHNS and SASEGT. CDR3 sequence: CASDRAAEAFF. The CDR3 nucleotides are TGTGCCAGCGACAGGGCTGCTGAAGCTTTCTTT.